This is a list of T cell receptor beta chains from one sample in a study of blood T cell repertoires in COVID-19. Sequenced by immunoSEQ multiplex PCR; TCRdb stores in-frame clones only, minus some. The table shows about 350,000 clones, with more than 70% occurring only once. Input material: peripheral blood. The receptors derive from an older woman with COVID-19, enrolled during active disease. Both conserved end residues are part of each CDR3. Fields, in order: V gene, clone size, J gene, D gene, CDR3 protein, CDR3 DNA. A D gene is named only where the DNA matches it firmly. Only part of the rows carry a size: once, few, many, or a class if the clone is expanded.

v_gene: TRBV18
abundance: -
j_gene: TRBJ1-6
d_gene: -
CDR3aa: CASSLGGVDNSPLHF
CDR3nt: TGTGCCAGCTCACTTGGGGGCGTAGATAATTCACCCCTCCACTTT

v_gene: TRBV5-1
abundance: -
j_gene: TRBJ2-5
d_gene: TRBD2
CDR3aa: CASSLVTSGGETQYF
CDR3nt: TGCGCCAGCAGCTTGGTGACTAGCGGGGGTGAGACCCAGTACTTC

v_gene: TRBV2
abundance: -
j_gene: TRBJ2-7
d_gene: TRBD1
CDR3aa: CASSTGTGVSEQYF
CDR3nt: TGTGCCAGCAGTACCGGGACAGGGGTGTCCGAGCAGTACTTC

v_gene: TRBV27
abundance: -
j_gene: TRBJ1-3
d_gene: -
CDR3aa: CASSYAGGSGNTIYF
CDR3nt: TGTGCCAGCAGTTATGCGGGGGGTTCTGGAAACACCATATATTTT

v_gene: TRBV18
abundance: -
j_gene: TRBJ2-1
d_gene: -
CDR3aa: CASSPQNSNYNEQFF
CDR3nt: TGTGCCAGCTCACCACAGAACAGCAACTACAATGAGCAGTTCTTC

v_gene: TRBV19
abundance: -
j_gene: TRBJ2-3
d_gene: -
CDR3aa: CASSQRQTDTQYF
CDR3nt: TGTGCCAGTAGTCAGCGGCAGACAGATACGCAGTATTTT

v_gene: TRBV6-5
abundance: -
j_gene: TRBJ2-5
d_gene: -
CDR3aa: CASSYGGLIKETQYF
CDR3nt: TGTGCCAGCAGTTACGGCGGACTAATAAAAGAGACCCAGTACTTC

v_gene: TRBV5-1
abundance: -
j_gene: TRBJ1-2
d_gene: -
CDR3aa: CASSLVGTPEYGYTF
CDR3nt: TGCGCCAGCAGCTTGGTCGGGACTCCCGAATATGGCTACACCTTC

v_gene: TRBV18
abundance: -
j_gene: TRBJ2-1
d_gene: -
CDR3aa: CASSPPLIDSDNEQFF
CDR3nt: TGTGCCAGCTCACCGCCTCTGATAGACAGCGACAATGAGCAGTTCTTC

v_gene: TRBV7-9
abundance: once
j_gene: TRBJ1-2
d_gene: -
CDR3aa: CASSHPGRTVGRYTF
CDR3nt: TGTGCCAGCAGCCATCCTGGCAGAACTGTGGGGAGGTACACCTTC

v_gene: TRBV19
abundance: -
j_gene: TRBJ2-1
d_gene: TRBD2
CDR3aa: CASSESSGGAGEQFF
CDR3nt: TGTGCCAGTAGTGAATCTAGCGGGGGGGCCGGTGAGCAGTTCTTC

v_gene: TRBV6-5
abundance: -
j_gene: TRBJ2-3
d_gene: -
CDR3aa: CASSYAGSVGTDTQYF
CDR3nt: TGTGCCAGCAGTTACGCGGGGAGTGTGGGAACAGATACGCAGTATTTT

v_gene: TRBV18
abundance: -
j_gene: TRBJ1-3
d_gene: -
CDR3aa: CASSPLQAYSPTWGNTIYF
CDR3nt: TGTGCCAGCTCACCACTACAGGCTTATTCGCCGACCTGGGGAAACACCATATATTTT

v_gene: TRBV2
abundance: few
j_gene: TRBJ1-1
d_gene: TRBD1
CDR3aa: CASSQSSGGRAFF
CDR3nt: TGTGCCAGCAGTCAATCCTCAGGGGGGAGAGCTTTCTTT

v_gene: TRBV12-3/TRBV12-4
abundance: few
j_gene: TRBJ1-1
d_gene: -
CDR3aa: CASSYGRGTEAFF
CDR3nt: TGTGCCAGCAGTTACGGACGGGGCACTGAAGCTTTCTTT

v_gene: TRBV5-1
abundance: -
j_gene: TRBJ2-3
d_gene: TRBD2
CDR3aa: CASSLNTPLAGADTQYF
CDR3nt: TGCGCCAGCAGCCTAAACACCCCACTAGCGGGGGCGGATACGCAGTATTTT

v_gene: TRBV10-3
abundance: -
j_gene: TRBJ1-3
d_gene: -
CDR3aa: CAISVEGGYSGNTIYF
CDR3nt: TGTGCCATCAGTGTAGAGGGAGGCTACTCTGGAAACACCATATATTTT

v_gene: TRBV4-2
abundance: -
j_gene: TRBJ2-2
d_gene: -
CDR3aa: CASSLFGTWDTGELFF
CDR3nt: TGTGCCAGCAGCCTGTTCGGGACTTGGGACACCGGGGAGCTGTTTTTT

v_gene: TRBV4-1
abundance: -
j_gene: TRBJ1-3
d_gene: TRBD1
CDR3aa: CASSQPDRGIAGNTIYF
CDR3nt: TGCGCCAGCAGCCAACCGGACAGGGGAATAGCTGGAAACACCATATATTTT

v_gene: TRBV12-3/TRBV12-4
abundance: few
j_gene: TRBJ1-2
d_gene: -
CDR3aa: CASSFGGHYGYTF
CDR3nt: TGTGCCAGCAGTTTCGGGGGTCACTATGGCTACACCTTC

v_gene: TRBV6-4
abundance: -
j_gene: TRBJ1-5
d_gene: -
CDR3aa: CASSGELNQPQHF
CDR3nt: TGTGCCAGCAGTGGAGAGTTAAATCAGCCCCAGCATTTT

v_gene: TRBV14
abundance: -
j_gene: TRBJ1-1
d_gene: -
CDR3aa: CASSLVVNTEAFF
CDR3nt: TGTGCCAGCAGCCTGGTAGTAAACACTGAAGCTTTCTTT

v_gene: TRBV13
abundance: -
j_gene: TRBJ1-2
d_gene: TRBD1
CDR3aa: CASSLFQTGGNYGYTF
CDR3nt: TGTGCCAGCAGCCTATTCCAGACAGGGGGAAACTATGGCTACACCTTC

v_gene: TRBV6-1
abundance: -
j_gene: TRBJ2-5
d_gene: -
CDR3aa: CASSEADLGQIPFTQYF
CDR3nt: TGTGCCAGCAGTGAAGCCGACCTGGGACAAATCCCCTTTACCCAGTACTTC

v_gene: TRBV3-1/TRBV3-2
abundance: -
j_gene: TRBJ2-1
d_gene: -
CDR3aa: CASSQDTAQGLYNEQFF
CDR3nt: TGTGCCAGCAGCCAAGATACGGCACAGGGTCTCTACAATGAGCAGTTCTTC

v_gene: TRBV7-2
abundance: -
j_gene: TRBJ1-2
d_gene: -
CDR3aa: CASSKRQSNYGYTF
CDR3nt: TGTGCCAGCAGCAAGAGACAGTCTAACTATGGCTACACCTTC

v_gene: TRBV7-2
abundance: -
j_gene: TRBJ2-1
d_gene: TRBD2
CDR3aa: CASSSQRGAWNEQFF
CDR3nt: TGTGCCAGCAGCTCACAGCGGGGGGCCTGGAATGAGCAGTTCTTC

v_gene: TRBV2
abundance: -
j_gene: TRBJ2-5
d_gene: TRBD2
CDR3aa: CASGEGKETQYF
CDR3nt: TGTGCCAGCGGGGAGGGGAAGGAGACCCAGTACTTC

v_gene: TRBV19
abundance: -
j_gene: TRBJ1-5
d_gene: -
CDR3aa: CASSETGFRQPQHF
CDR3nt: TGTGCCAGTAGTGAAACAGGGTTCCGTCAGCCCCAGCATTTT

v_gene: TRBV19
abundance: -
j_gene: TRBJ1-4
d_gene: -
CDR3aa: CASSMVQGRLFF
CDR3nt: TGTGCCAGTAGTATGGTGCAGGGTAGACTGTTTTTT

v_gene: TRBV27
abundance: -
j_gene: TRBJ1-2
d_gene: TRBD1
CDR3aa: CASGTGRNYGYTF
CDR3nt: TGTGCCAGCGGGACAGGGCGTAACTATGGCTACACCTTC

v_gene: TRBV28
abundance: -
j_gene: TRBJ2-7
d_gene: TRBD1
CDR3aa: CASGDRDRGYEQYF
CDR3nt: TGTGCCAGCGGCGACCGGGACAGGGGCTACGAGCAGTACTTC

v_gene: TRBV29-1
abundance: few
j_gene: TRBJ2-3
d_gene: -
CDR3aa: CSVELWSTSTDTQYF
CDR3nt: TGCAGCGTTGAGCTCTGGAGCACTAGCACAGATACGCAGTATTTT

v_gene: TRBV4-1
abundance: few
j_gene: TRBJ2-1
d_gene: -
CDR3aa: CASSPFRDSYNEQFF
CDR3nt: TGCGCCAGCAGCCCCTTCAGGGACTCCTACAATGAGCAGTTCTTC

v_gene: TRBV19
abundance: -
j_gene: TRBJ2-2
d_gene: -
CDR3aa: CASRPPGQNTGELFF
CDR3nt: TGTGCCAGTAGACCACCGGGACAGAACACCGGGGAGCTGTTTTTT

v_gene: TRBV5-6
abundance: -
j_gene: TRBJ2-7
d_gene: TRBD2
CDR3aa: CASSLGGLAGPRIREQYF
CDR3nt: TGTGCCAGCAGCTTAGGGGGACTAGCAGGACCCCGAATCAGGGAGCAGTACTTC

v_gene: TRBV6-4
abundance: few
j_gene: TRBJ1-2
d_gene: TRBD1
CDR3aa: CASSQDPGQGAVGYTF
CDR3nt: TGTGCCAGCAGTCAAGACCCGGGACAGGGGGCCGTTGGCTACACCTTC

v_gene: TRBV7-2
abundance: -
j_gene: TRBJ1-5
d_gene: TRBD1
CDR3aa: CASSSQGQANQPQHF
CDR3nt: TGTGCCAGCAGCTCCCAGGGACAGGCTAATCAGCCCCAGCATTTT

v_gene: TRBV24-1
abundance: -
j_gene: TRBJ2-2
d_gene: -
CDR3aa: CATSDATGELFF
CDR3nt: TGTGCCACCAGTGATGCGACCGGGGAGCTGTTTTTT

v_gene: TRBV7-2
abundance: -
j_gene: TRBJ1-5
d_gene: -
CDR3aa: CASSPRGTLPQHF
CDR3nt: TGTGCCAGCAGCCCAAGGGGAACACTGCCCCAGCATTTT

v_gene: TRBV5-4
abundance: -
j_gene: TRBJ1-1
d_gene: TRBD1
CDR3aa: CASRLDRHGDTEAFF
CDR3nt: TGTGCCAGCAGGTTGGACAGGCATGGGGACACTGAAGCTTTCTTT

v_gene: TRBV28
abundance: -
j_gene: TRBJ1-1
d_gene: -
CDR3aa: CAIRKGTEAFF
CDR3nt: TGTGCCATCCGCAAGGGGACTGAAGCTTTCTTT

v_gene: TRBV7-2
abundance: -
j_gene: TRBJ1-6
d_gene: -
CDR3aa: CASSLDPGSNSPLHF
CDR3nt: TGTGCCAGCAGCTTAGATCCGGGGTCTAATTCACCCCTCCACTTT

v_gene: TRBV5-1
abundance: -
j_gene: TRBJ1-2
d_gene: -
CDR3aa: CASSPGRGNYGYTF
CDR3nt: TGCGCCAGCAGCCCCGGCAGGGGTAACTATGGCTACACCTTC

v_gene: TRBV6-6
abundance: -
j_gene: TRBJ1-2
d_gene: -
CDR3aa: CASSYPEQVYGYTF
CDR3nt: TGTGCCAGCAGTTACCCGGAACAGGTCTATGGCTACACCTTC

v_gene: TRBV4-1
abundance: -
j_gene: TRBJ2-6
d_gene: -
CDR3aa: CASSETRPSGANVLTF
CDR3nt: TGCGCCAGCAGCGAAACTAGACCTTCTGGGGCCAACGTCCTGACTTTC

v_gene: TRBV27
abundance: few
j_gene: TRBJ1-1
d_gene: TRBD1
CDR3aa: CASGDRDTEAFF
CDR3nt: TGTGCCAGCGGAGACAGGGATACTGAAGCTTTCTTT

v_gene: TRBV14
abundance: once
j_gene: TRBJ1-6
d_gene: -
CDR3aa: CASSQLAGYNSPLHF
CDR3nt: TGTGCCAGCAGCCAATTAGCCGGCTATAATTCACCCCTCCACTTT

v_gene: TRBV7-9
abundance: -
j_gene: TRBJ1-2
d_gene: -
CDR3aa: CASSLDELYVSYTF
CDR3nt: TGTGCCAGCAGCTTAGACGAGCTCTATGTGAGCTACACCTTC

v_gene: TRBV14
abundance: -
j_gene: TRBJ2-3
d_gene: -
CDR3aa: CASSPGSAGTLHTQYF
CDR3nt: TGTGCCAGCAGCCCGGGATCGGCGGGGACCCTACATACGCAGTATTTT

v_gene: TRBV7-2
abundance: -
j_gene: TRBJ1-5
d_gene: -
CDR3aa: CASSPNSNQPQHF
CDR3nt: TGTGCCAGCAGCCCTAATAGCAATCAGCCCCAGCATTTT

v_gene: TRBV7-3
abundance: -
j_gene: TRBJ2-3
d_gene: -
CDR3aa: CASSYDGHTDTQYF
CDR3nt: TGTGCCAGCAGCTACGACGGACACACAGATACGCAGTATTTT

v_gene: TRBV5-1
abundance: -
j_gene: TRBJ1-3
d_gene: -
CDR3aa: CASSLWGGRSPTQLSGNTIYF
CDR3nt: TGCGCCAGCAGCTTGTGGGGGGGCCGGAGCCCGACCCAACTCTCTGGAAACACCATATATTTT

v_gene: TRBV2
abundance: -
j_gene: TRBJ1-1
d_gene: -
CDR3aa: CAAGSSRGNTEAFF
CDR3nt: TGTGCTGCCGGGTCTTCAAGGGGGAACACTGAAGCTTTCTTT

v_gene: TRBV5-6
abundance: few
j_gene: TRBJ1-4
d_gene: -
CDR3aa: CASSLGRGIEKLFF
CDR3nt: TGTGCCAGCAGCCTCGGGAGGGGGATTGAAAAACTGTTTTTT

v_gene: TRBV29-1
abundance: -
j_gene: TRBJ2-7
d_gene: -
CDR3aa: CSVERSYEQYF
CDR3nt: TGCAGCGTTGAACGGAGCTACGAGCAGTACTTC

v_gene: TRBV7-6
abundance: -
j_gene: TRBJ1-3
d_gene: -
CDR3aa: CASSSERARGNSGNTIYF
CDR3nt: TGTGCCAGCAGCTCCGAGAGGGCCAGAGGGAACTCTGGAAACACCATATATTTT

v_gene: TRBV9
abundance: -
j_gene: TRBJ2-1
d_gene: TRBD2
CDR3aa: CASSVAVGGGSYNEQFF
CDR3nt: TGTGCCAGCAGCGTAGCGGTGGGCGGGGGCTCCTACAATGAGCAGTTCTTC

v_gene: TRBV4-2
abundance: -
j_gene: TRBJ1-5
d_gene: TRBD1
CDR3aa: CASTRTGGLNQPQHF
CDR3nt: TGTGCCAGCACCAGGACAGGTGGCCTCAATCAGCCCCAGCATTTT

v_gene: TRBV15
abundance: -
j_gene: TRBJ2-5
d_gene: -
CDR3aa: CATSRVAGAGETQYF
CDR3nt: TGTGCCACCAGCAGAGTCGCGGGGGCGGGAGAGACCCAGTACTTC